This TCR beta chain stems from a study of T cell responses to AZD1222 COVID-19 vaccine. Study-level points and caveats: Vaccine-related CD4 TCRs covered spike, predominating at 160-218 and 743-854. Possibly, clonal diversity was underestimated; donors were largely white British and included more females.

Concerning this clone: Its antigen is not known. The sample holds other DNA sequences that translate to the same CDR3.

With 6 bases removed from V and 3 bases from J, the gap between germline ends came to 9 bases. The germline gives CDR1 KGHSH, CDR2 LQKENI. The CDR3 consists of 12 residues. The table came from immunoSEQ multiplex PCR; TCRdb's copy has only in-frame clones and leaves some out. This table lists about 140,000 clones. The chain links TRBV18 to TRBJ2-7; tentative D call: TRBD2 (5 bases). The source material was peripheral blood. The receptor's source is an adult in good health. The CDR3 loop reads CASSPAGYEQYF. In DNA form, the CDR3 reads TGTGCCAGCTCCCCCGCGGGCTACGAGCAGTACTTC.